A single T cell receptor beta chain is shown here with its context. V lost 5 bases to trimming and J lost 2 bases, with 10 bases between them. Germline CDR1 PRHDT, CDR2 FYEKMQ (reference sequence). The length of the CDR3 is 13 residues. The amount of total RNA extracted per sample was at least 5.5 micrograms. The authors ran a second PCR of roughly 7 to 11 cycles using a sample-barcoded 5' primer and a J-beta primer mix. TCRdb called the 5' RACE reads again in MiXCR, with one record for every CDR3 protein. The table records some 920,000 distinct CDR3 sequences, approximately 50% of them present only once. These data come from a study of blood T cells in healthy people across ages.

The sample comprised blood. The sequence was collected from a woman aged 60-70 years in good health. The rearrangement links TRBV13 to TRBJ2-7; D may be TRBD2 (5 bases). This CDR3 is CASSVERTYEQYF. In DNA, the CDR3 is TGTGCCAGCAGCGTAGAGCGGACCTACGAGCAGTACTTC.